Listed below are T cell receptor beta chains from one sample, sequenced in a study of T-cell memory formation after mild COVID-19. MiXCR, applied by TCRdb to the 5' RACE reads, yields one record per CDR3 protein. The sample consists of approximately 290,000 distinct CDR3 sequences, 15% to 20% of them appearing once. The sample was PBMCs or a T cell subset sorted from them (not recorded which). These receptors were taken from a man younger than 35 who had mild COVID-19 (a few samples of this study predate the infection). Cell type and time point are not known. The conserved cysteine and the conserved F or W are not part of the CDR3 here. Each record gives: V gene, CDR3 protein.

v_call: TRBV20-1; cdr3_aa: SAPGQGVKETQY
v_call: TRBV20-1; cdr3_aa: SARQSPPTNEKLF
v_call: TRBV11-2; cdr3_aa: ASSSSFAGSSYNEQF
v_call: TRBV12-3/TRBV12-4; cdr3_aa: ASSFPPLTDTQY
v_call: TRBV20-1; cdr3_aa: SATPSVDNEQF
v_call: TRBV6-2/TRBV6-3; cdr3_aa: ASSSGEEAF
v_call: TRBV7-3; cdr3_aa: ASSASENTEAF
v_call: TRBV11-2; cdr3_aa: ASSFEPADTQY
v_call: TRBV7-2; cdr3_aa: ASSSPGGWPDTQY
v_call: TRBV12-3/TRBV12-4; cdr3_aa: ASSENFNYGYT
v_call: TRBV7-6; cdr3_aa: ASSLVQGLSGANVLT
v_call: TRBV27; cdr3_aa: ASRRGPFLDSYNSPLH
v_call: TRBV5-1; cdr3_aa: ASSLEGAQF
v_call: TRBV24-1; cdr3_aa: ATSDRDRDYNEQF
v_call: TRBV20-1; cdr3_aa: SARDRVRGRGTQY
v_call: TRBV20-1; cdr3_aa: SAPWDDTDTQY
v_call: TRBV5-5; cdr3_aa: ASRRSYPGTEAF
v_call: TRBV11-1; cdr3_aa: ASSFGRGGPDTQY
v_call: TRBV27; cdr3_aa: ASSLSPAANYGYT
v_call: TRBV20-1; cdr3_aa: SAIPGQGQGPQH
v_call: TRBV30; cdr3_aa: AWSEAGGGNTGELF
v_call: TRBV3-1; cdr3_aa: ASSQVRLSSYNSPLH
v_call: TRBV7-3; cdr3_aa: ASSASGVYNEQF